This is a list of T cell receptor beta chains from one sample in a study of blood T cell repertoires in COVID-19. Method: immunoSEQ multiplex PCR; TCRdb's copy keeps in-frame clones and lacks some. Of more than 200,000 clones listed, around 86% are singletons. Sequencing was performed on peripheral blood. The receptors stem from a woman aged 45 to 65 with COVID-19, enrolled during active disease. Each CDR3 is given with its conserved first and last residue.

v_call cdr3_aa
TRBV7-2 CASTLAGPQETQYF
TRBV10-3 CAIRTYRDGTDTQYF
TRBV6-1 CASSERGLAEKLFF
TRBV18 CASSPERLVNTGELFF
TRBV9 CASSPQGQSNEKLFF
TRBV7-3 CASSANSGGASTGELFF
TRBV5-1 CASSPDRLNYGYTF
TRBV15 CATSRDLGGTYNEQFF
TRBV30 CAWSGLSGKRGEQFF
TRBV5-1 CASSLGYSNQPQHF
TRBV28 CASRNAGYQETQYF
TRBV9 CASSIPAGGYTF
TRBV11-2 CASSLDGGQISENTGELFF
TRBV9 CASNWGGSDTDTQYF
TRBV28 CASSFQGVATEPQHF
TRBV28 CATESGGFYEQYF
TRBV19 CASRTGGRTEAFF
TRBV7-9 CASSLDSIQETQYF
TRBV9 CASSLPEGSTDTQYF
TRBV5-1 CASSRMTGSYEQYF
TRBV24-1 CATRSLETGELFF
TRBV28 CASSRGPGYSSYEQYF
TRBV10-3 CAISDSGDTEAFF
TRBV12-5 CASGADSNQPQHF
TRBV27 CASSFGTPGAEAFF
TRBV20-1 CSARDPDEQFF
TRBV19 CASRTKTGSGSPLHF